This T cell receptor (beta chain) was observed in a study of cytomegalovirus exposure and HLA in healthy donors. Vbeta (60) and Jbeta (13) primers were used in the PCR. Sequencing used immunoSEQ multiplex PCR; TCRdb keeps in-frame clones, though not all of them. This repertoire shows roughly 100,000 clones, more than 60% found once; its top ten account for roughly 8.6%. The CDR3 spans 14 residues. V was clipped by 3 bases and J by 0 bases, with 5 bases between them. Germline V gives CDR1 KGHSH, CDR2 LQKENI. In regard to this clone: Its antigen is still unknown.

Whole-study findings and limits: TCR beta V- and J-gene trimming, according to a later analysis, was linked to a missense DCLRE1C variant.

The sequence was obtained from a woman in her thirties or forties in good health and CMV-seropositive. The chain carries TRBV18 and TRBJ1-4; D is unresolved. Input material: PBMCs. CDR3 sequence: CASSPYATNEKLFF. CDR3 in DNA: TGTGCCAGCTCACCTTATGCAACTAATGAAAAACTGTTTTTT. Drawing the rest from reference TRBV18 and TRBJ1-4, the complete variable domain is NAGVMQNPRHLVRRRGQEARLRCSPMKGHSHVYWYRQLPEEGLKFMVYLQKENIIDESGMPKERFSAEFPKEGPSILRIQQVVRGDSAAYFCASSPYATNEKLFFGSGTQLSVL.